This is a list of T cell receptor beta chains from one sample in a study of blood T cell repertoires in COVID-19. TCRdb's table, derived via immunoSEQ multiplex PCR, lists solely in-frame clones and lacks some. Among around 230,000 clones, 86% were seen once, and the ten largest hold less than 4.5%. Sample: PBMCs or T cells enriched from blood (not recorded which). The receptors here all came from a woman between 40 and 50 years old with acute COVID-19. Each CDR3 is given with its conserved first and last residue. A D gene is named only where the DNA matches it firmly. Rows may omit the clone size; those that give it use once, few, many or a size class.

size	V	J	D	CDR3	DNA
-	TRBV4-3	TRBJ2-7	-	CASSQDTMRTVYEQYF	TGCGCCAGCAGCCAAGATACGATGAGAACTGTCTACGAGCAGTACTTC
-	TRBV9	TRBJ2-1	-	CASSVSRLPYNEQFF	TGTGCCAGCAGCGTATCGAGACTACCCTACAATGAGCAGTTCTTC
-	TRBV7-6	TRBJ1-6	TRBD1	CASSLQPGQGRSPLHF	TGTGCCAGCAGCCTCCAGCCGGGACAGGGAAGATCACCCCTCCACTTT
-	TRBV5-4	TRBJ2-5	TRBD2	CASSPGLAGGPQQETQYF	TGTGCCAGCAGCCCGGGACTAGCGGGGGGGCCCCAGCAAGAGACCCAGTACTTC
-	TRBV5-1	TRBJ2-6	-	CASSLGQGRLASGANVLTF	TGCGCCAGCAGCTTGGGGCAGGGGCGGCTGGCCTCTGGGGCCAACGTCCTGACTTTC
-	TRBV5-4	TRBJ1-1	-	CASSLMDRGQTEAFF	TGTGCCAGCAGCTTGATGGATCGTGGGCAGACGGAAGCTTTCTTT
-	TRBV19	TRBJ2-7	-	CASSAGQPYEQYF	TGTGCCAGTAGTGCGGGCCAACCCTACGAGCAGTACTTC
-	TRBV9	TRBJ2-1	TRBD1	CASSSGGPYNEQFF	TGTGCCAGCAGCTCAGGGGGACCCTACAATGAGCAGTTCTTC
once	TRBV6-2/TRBV6-3	TRBJ1-5	TRBD1	CASSYLGGLSNQPQHF	TGTGCCAGCAGTTATTTAGGGGGCTTGAGCAATCAGCCCCAGCATTTT
-	TRBV11-2	TRBJ2-2	-	CASSVISGELFF	TGTGCCAGCAGCGTAATCAGCGGGGAGCTGTTTTTT
-	TRBV27	TRBJ1-1	TRBD1	CASRGQGRTEAFF	TGTGCCAGCAGGGGACAGGGGCGTACTGAAGCTTTCTTT
once	TRBV7-9	TRBJ2-5	-	CASSPRISTVQETQYF	TGTGCCAGCAGCCCACGGATATCGACTGTTCAAGAGACCCAGTACTTC
-	TRBV7-9	TRBJ1-2	-	CATVDSEYGYTF	TGTGCCACCGTGGACAGCGAATATGGCTACACCTTC
few	TRBV2	TRBJ1-1	-	CATSAGANTEAFF	TGTGCCACCTCCGCGGGGGCTAACACTGAAGCTTTCTTT
once	TRBV11-1	TRBJ2-7	-	CASSLGGYPYEQYF	TGTGCCAGCAGCTTAGGAGGTTACCCCTACGAGCAGTACTTC
-	TRBV7-2	TRBJ1-1	-	CASSYRPTLRTEAFF	TGTGCCAGCAGCTATCGTCCGACCCTGCGGACTGAAGCTTTCTTT
once	TRBV7-8	TRBJ1-2	TRBD1	CASSLGQADYGYTF	TGTGCCAGCAGCCTTGGACAGGCTGACTATGGCTACACCTTC
-	TRBV7-9	TRBJ2-2	TRBD1	CASSLLGTGVTGELFF	TGTGCCAGCAGCTTACTTGGGACAGGGGTGACCGGGGAGCTGTTTTTT
once	TRBV12-5	TRBJ2-7	-	CASGLVLDRYSYEQYF	TGTGCTAGTGGTTTGGTACTCGACAGATACTCCTACGAGCAGTACTTC
-	TRBV29-1	TRBJ2-5	-	CSAQRRQGQETHYF	TGCAGCGCCCAGAGGCGGCAGGGGCAAGAGACCCATTACTTC
once	TRBV5-8	TRBJ1-5	-	CASSLGDRGGNQPQHF	TGTGCCAGCAGCTTGGGTGACCGGGGGGGCAATCAGCCCCAGCATTTT
-	TRBV5-1	TRBJ2-7	-	CASSPGDGAYEQYF	TGCGCCAGCAGCCCAGGGGACGGTGCCTACGAGCAGTACTTC
once	TRBV4-1	TRBJ2-4	TRBD2	CASSQDSGGNYQNIQYF	TGCGCCAGCAGCCAAGATTCGGGGGGGAATTACCAAAACATTCAGTACTTC
-	TRBV4-1	TRBJ2-2	TRBD2	CASSQVRAGVGTGELFF	TGCGCCAGCAGCCAAGTAAGAGCGGGGGTAGGCACCGGGGAGCTGTTTTTT
-	TRBV27	TRBJ2-1	-	CASRSQGLHRYNEQFF	TGTGCCAGCAGGTCACAGGGACTACATCGATACAATGAGCAGTTCTTC
-	TRBV19	TRBJ1-1	-	CASSPPGIATEAFF	TGTGCCAGTAGCCCCCCGGGGATAGCCACTGAAGCTTTCTTT
-	TRBV6-5	TRBJ1-2	-	CASSYRQGGGYTF	TGTGCCAGCAGTTACCGGCAGGGTGGTGGCTACACCTTC
-	TRBV29-1	TRBJ1-2	TRBD1	CSAKTGQHYGYTF	TGCAGCGCGAAAACGGGACAGCACTATGGCTACACCTTC
-	TRBV7-2	TRBJ1-2	-	CASSPRPPPYPYGYTF	TGTGCCAGCAGCCCTAGGCCGCCCCCGTACCCCTATGGCTACACCTTC
-	TRBV14	TRBJ2-3	-	CASSPLGGRTDTQYF	TGTGCCAGCAGCCCCCTGGGGGGGCGCACAGATACGCAGTATTTT
-	TRBV4-1	TRBJ1-3	TRBD1	CASSQVGTVVGNTIYF	TGCGCCAGCAGCCAAGTCGGGACAGTCGTTGGAAACACCATATATTTT
-	TRBV19	TRBJ1-1	TRBD1	CASNDRGKNTEAFF	TGTGCCAGCAACGACAGGGGCAAAAACACTGAAGCTTTCTTT
-	TRBV9	TRBJ1-2	-	CASSASLDTYGYTF	TGTGCCAGCAGCGCCTCATTGGACACCTATGGCTACACCTTC
-	TRBV9	TRBJ2-7	-	CASSVGGGPYEQYF	TGTGCCAGCAGCGTAGGGGGGGGGCCCTACGAGCAGTACTTC
-	TRBV5-8	TRBJ1-4	-	CASSPDRNNEKLFF	TGTGCCAGCAGCCCCGACAGAAATAATGAAAAACTGTTTTTT
-	TRBV2	TRBJ1-1	TRBD1	CASNPTGTNTEAFF	TGTGCCAGCAACCCGACAGGGACCAACACTGAAGCTTTCTTT
-	TRBV4-1	TRBJ1-2	-	CASSLVDEGLTNYGYTF	TGCGCCAGCAGCCTCGTTGACGAGGGTTTGACTAACTATGGCTACACCTTC
-	TRBV11-2	TRBJ2-1	TRBD2	CASSPGLAGGVEQFF	TGTGCCAGCAGCCCGGGACTAGCGGGGGGCGTTGAGCAGTTCTTC
once	TRBV19	TRBJ2-7	-	CASSDSDRLVQYF	TGTGCCAGTAGTGACTCCGACAGGCTCGTGCAGTACTTC
-	TRBV5-1	TRBJ1-2	-	CASTSAGVVYTF	TGCGCCAGCACCTCCGCAGGGGTTGTCTACACCTTC
once	TRBV11-3	TRBJ2-2	-	CASSQNTGELFF	TGTGCCAGCAGCCAGAACACCGGGGAGCTGTTTTTT
-	TRBV15	TRBJ2-1	-	CATSRDLVNEQFF	TGTGCCACCAGCAGAGATCTTGTCAATGAGCAGTTCTTC
-	TRBV7-8	TRBJ1-1	-	CASSLALYGNTEAFF	TGTGCCAGCAGCTTAGCGCTTTACGGGAACACTGAAGCTTTCTTT
-	TRBV7-2	TRBJ1-1	-	CASSLIYEGPNTEAFF	TGTGCCAGCAGCTTAATCTATGAGGGCCCGAACACTGAAGCTTTCTTT
-	TRBV3-1/TRBV3-2	TRBJ1-2	-	CASSQGGGMKGYTF	TGTGCCAGCAGCCAAGGGGGAGGGATGAAAGGCTACACCTTC
few	TRBV11-3	TRBJ1-2	TRBD1	CASSRGQDGYTF	TGTGCCAGCAGCCGTGGACAGGATGGCTACACCTTC
-	TRBV2	TRBJ1-4	-	CASSGDSTNEKLFF	TGTGCCAGCAGTGGGGACTCAACTAATGAAAAACTGTTTTTT
-	TRBV19	TRBJ1-6	TRBD1	CASSLLDRNNSPLHF	TGTGCCAGTAGCCTGCTGGACAGGAATAATTCACCCCTCCACTTT
-	TRBV6-5	TRBJ2-7	-	CASSYSRQYEQYF	TGTGCCAGCAGTTACTCGAGACAATACGAGCAGTACTTC
-	TRBV6-5	TRBJ1-1	-	CASSYSRDANTEAFF	TGTGCCAGCAGTTACTCGAGGGATGCGAACACTGAAGCTTTCTTT
-	TRBV6-5	TRBJ1-5	-	CASRITGFHNQPQHF	TGTGCCAGCAGGATAACAGGATTTCACAATCAGCCCCAGCATTTT
-	TRBV10-1	TRBJ1-3	-	CASSEFASGNTIYF	TGCGCCAGCAGTGAGTTCGCTAGCGGAAACACCATATATTTT
-	TRBV5-1	TRBJ1-1	-	CASKLGGRNTEAFF	TGCGCCAGCAAATTAGGCGGCAGGAACACTGAAGCTTTCTTT
few	TRBV28	TRBJ1-1	-	CASTPWGREGTEAFF	TGTGCCAGCACCCCATGGGGGAGGGAGGGCACTGAAGCTTTCTTT
-	TRBV3-1/TRBV3-2	TRBJ1-2	TRBD1	CASSFDRGPGGYTF	TGTGCCAGCAGCTTCGACAGGGGGCCAGGTGGCTACACCTTC
-	TRBV7-2	TRBJ1-2	-	CASSFTALGNYGYTF	TGTGCCAGCAGCTTCACAGCCTTGGGCAACTATGGCTACACCTTC
-	TRBV7-9	TRBJ2-5	TRBD2	CASSGRLAGYQETQYF	TGTGCCAGCAGCGGGCGACTAGCGGGGTACCAAGAGACCCAGTACTTC
-	TRBV7-2	TRBJ2-7	-	CASAKPGGEQYF	TGTGCCAGCGCTAAACCGGGCGGGGAGCAGTACTTC
-	TRBV6-5	TRBJ1-2	-	CASSYSRAGQDGYTF	TGTGCCAGCAGTTACTCGAGGGCAGGCCAGGATGGCTACACCTTC